This T cell receptor (beta chain) came from a study of Ad26.COV2.S vaccination and SARS-CoV-2 variants. Study as a whole: Donor had been placed in the Ad26.COV2.S arm of the COV1001 trial.

This CDR3 has 21 amino acids. Germline loops: CDR1 LNHDA, CDR2 SQIVND (reference sequence). The V segment lost 5 bases and the J segment 2 bases; nucleotides outside the gene matches: 16. Generated by immunoSEQ multiplex PCR, the TCRdb table keeps only in-frame clones and is missing some. Of more than 350,000 clones in the sample, roughly 90% are singletons; the top ten hold 10% to 15%. Stated treatment: 15 to 20 received Ad26.COV2.S at low or high dose, single or two shots; about 5 received placebo; per-sample allocation not given. Day 63 following the first vaccine or placebo injection was when the samples were taken.

The specimen was peripheral blood, collected in a trial of Ad26.COV2.S vaccine versus placebo. The chain combines TRBV19 with TRBJ2-4; 15 bases agree with TRBD2. This receptor was obtained from a person aged 18 to 65 who received the Ad26.COV2.S COVID-19 vaccine or a placebo. This chain's CDR3 is CASSPGLAGGPGGESKNIQYF. CDR3 DNA: TGTGCCAGTAGTCCTGGACTAGCGGGAGGGCCAGGGGGAGAATCCAAAAACATTCAGTACTTC.